The next 30 T cell receptor beta chains were all read from a single sample in a study of shared clonotypes between healthy human individuals. The repertoire was sequenced with immunoSEQ multiplex PCR; TCRdb's copy has only in-frame clones and lacks some. The table has 600,000 to 750,000 clones, roughly 72% seen once. Sequencing was carried out using memory CD4+ T cells sorted from blood. Specified subset: CD45RA-negative fraction. Source of these receptors: a woman under 40 in good health.

Here the CDR3 DNA reads TGCGCCAGCAGCTTGGACTCGCGTCATGGCTACACCTTC. This gives the protein CASSLDSRHGYTF. This sequence joins TRBV5-1 and TRBJ1-2; no clear D. The CDR3 consists of 13 residues. The V gene lost 0 bases and the J gene lost 6 bases, with 9 bases spanning the gap. Germline V CDR1 and CDR2: SGHRS, YFSETQ.

The chain combines TRBV5-1 with TRBJ1-3; 12 positions match TRBD1. V shed 4 bases, J shed 4 bases, and the junction held 6 bases outside the gene matches. Per germline, CDR1 SGHRS and CDR2 YFSETQ. The CDR3 consists of 16 residues. In nucleotides, the CDR3 is TGCGCCAGCAGCCAGCAGGGACAGGGGGCAGGAAACACCATATATTTT. It translates to CASSQQGQGAGNTIYF.

The chain joins TRBV28 to TRBJ2-7; 7 bases fit TRBD2. Looked up from germline, CDR1 is MDHEN and CDR2 is SYDVKM. V was clipped by 4 bases and J by 3 bases; unmatched bases: 6. This CDR3 comprises 14 residues. The CDR3 here is CASSSGLDLYEQYF. The DNA for the CDR3 is TGTGCCAGCAGTTCCGGACTAGATCTCTACGAGCAGTACTTC.

This chain connects TRBV6-1 to TRBJ1-1; perhaps TRBD1 as D (5 bases). The V and J ends lost 6 bases and 2 bases respectively, with 7 bases between them. In germline, CDR1 is MNHNS, CDR2 SASEGT. The CDR3 is 12 residues long. CDR3 residues: CASRGLNTEAFF. In nucleotides, the CDR3 is TGTGCCAGCAGGGGGCTTAACACTGAAGCTTTCTTT.

The chain recombines TRBV30 with TRBJ1-3; the D gene is possibly TRBD1 (6 bases). The CDR3 covers 16 residues. CDR1 and CDR2 (germline): GTSNPN, SVGIG (reference sequence). With 1 base removed from V and 0 bases from J, the gap between germline ends came to 13 bases. For the CDR3, the DNA is TGTGCCTGGAGTGACCTGACAGGCGCCTCTGGAAACACCATATATTTT. Its translation is CAWSDLTGASGNTIYF. Together with reference TRBV30 and TRBJ1-3, the CDR3 gives the full variable domain: SQTIHQWPATLVQPVGSPLSLECTVEGTSNPNLYWYRQAAGRGLQLLFYSVGIGQISSEVPQNLSASRPQDRQFILSSKKLLLSDSGFYLCAWSDLTGASGNTIYFGEGSWLTVV.

As concerns this clone: The junction and the germline gene differ at one end; a read error may be behind it. The sample has other DNA sequences that encode this CDR3 too. The rearrangement joins TRBV4-2 to TRBJ1-1, with 7 bases lining up with TRBD1. The CDR3 sequence is 15 residues long. The germline V gene has CDR1 LGHNA and CDR2 YNFKEQ. CDR3 region: CASSQEGQMNTEAFF. The CDR3 DNA is TGTGCCAGTAGCCAAGAGGGACAGATGAACACTGAAGCTTTCTTT.

The chain couples TRBV28 to TRBJ2-7, with TRBD2 matching over 9 bases. CDR3 length equals 14 residues. The V gene end was trimmed by 7 bases and the J gene end by 2 bases; junction bases not matched to a gene: 6. Germline loops: CDR1 MDHEN, CDR2 SYDVKM. CDR3 sequence: CASTLAGETYEQYF. In DNA, the CDR3 is TGTGCCAGCACCTTAGCGGGAGAAACCTACGAGCAGTACTTC.

V is TRBV28 and J is TRBJ2-2; D remains unclear. V was shortened by 7 bases and J by 4 bases, with 16 bases between the two germline ends. Germline V gene sequence: CDR1 MDHEN, CDR2 SYDVKM. CDR3 size: 15 residues. As DNA, the CDR3 is TGTGCCAGCATTCAACGGGCTGGGTTCACCGGGGAGCTGTTTTTT. Its translation: CASIQRAGFTGELFF.

V and J are TRBV2 and TRBJ2-3; D might be TRBD2 (5 bases). Germline CDR1 SNHLY, CDR2 FYNNEI. The germline V and J ends were trimmed by 3 bases and 0 bases, with 7 bases remaining between them. The CDR3 is made up of 14 amino acids. The CDR3 loop is CASSDSGSTDTQYF. In DNA form, the CDR3 reads TGTGCCAGCAGTGATTCGGGGAGCACAGATACGCAGTATTTT.

This clone occurred once. The J gene is TRBJ2-2, the V gene TRBV11-3; D not certain. The CDR3 extends over 14 amino acids. Trimming took off 1 base at V and 7 bases at J, with 10 bases between the two ends. Germline V CDR1 and CDR2: SGHNT, YENEEA. The CDR3 reads CASSLVPNDGELFF. The DNA of the CDR3 is TGTGCCAGCAGCTTAGTTCCAAATGACGGGGAGCTGTTTTTT.

This chain uses TRBV5-6 with TRBJ1-3; no clear D gene. The CDR3 has 14 amino acids. CDR1 is SGHDT and CDR2 is YYEEEE in the germline V gene. V was trimmed by 3 bases and J by 0 bases, leaving 7 bases between them. The CDR3 region has the DNA TGTGCCAGCAGCTCCGGAGTCTCTGGAAACACCATATATTTT. It codes for CASSSGVSGNTIYF.

V usage is TRBV30 and J usage is TRBJ2-5, with D possibly matching TRBD1 (6 bases). The closer fit of TRBJ2-7 to the DNA end suggests the J call may be wrong. CDR1 is GTSNPN and CDR2 is SVGIG in the germline V gene (reference sequence). The CDR3 has 13 residues. In DNA form, the CDR3 reads TGTGCCCGGTCCTCGGGACACTTCTACGAGCAGTACTTC. It yields the protein CARSSGHFYEQYF.

The rearrangement uses TRBV27 and TRBJ1-5, with a tentative D call TRBD1 (6 bases). V lost 6 bases, J lost 4 bases, and 16 bases lay in between. The germline gives CDR1 MNHEY, CDR2 SMNVEV (reference sequence). There are 15 residues in the CDR3. The CDR3 bases are TGTGCCAGCAGCCCCGCGGGGGCTTATAATCAGCCCCAGCATTTT. It specifies CASSPAGAYNQPQHF.

V gene TRBV19 combines with J gene TRBJ2-1; D possibly corresponds to TRBD2 (5 bases). Germline V gene data show CDR1 as LNHDA and CDR2 as SQIVND (reference sequence). Trimming left V 7 bases short and J 8 bases short, with 18 bases between. This CDR3 has 14 residues. CDR3 sequence reads: CASKPLGVGHEQFF. CDR3 DNA: TGTGCCAGTAAGCCTCTCGGGGTCGGGCATGAGCAGTTCTTC.

The chain employs TRBV11-2 and TRBJ1-1; no reliable D call. Trimming shortened V by 5 bases and J by 0 bases, and 13 bases separated the two germline ends. CDR1 is SGHAT, CDR2 FQNNGV, per germline. This CDR3 contains 15 residues. The chain's CDR3 is CASSPTRTVNTEAFF. CDR3 bases: TGTGCCAGCAGCCCCACCCGGACTGTGAACACTGAAGCTTTCTTT.

The V gene is TRBV19, the J gene TRBJ1-1, with D perhaps TRBD1 (5 bases). Per germline, CDR1 LNHDA and CDR2 SQIVND (reference sequence). V was clipped by 2 bases and J by 1 base, with 8 bases between them. This CDR3 has 14 amino acids. This CDR3 reads CASSIPGQNTEAFF. The DNA for the CDR3 is TGTGCCAGTAGTATACCCGGACAGAACACTGAAGCTTTCTTT. Looking up the rest from reference TRBV19 and TRBJ1-1 gives the full variable domain: DGGITQSPKYLFRKEGQNVTLSCEQNLNHDAMYWYRQDPGQGLRLIYYSQIVNDFQKGDIAEGYSVSREKKESFPLTVTSAQKNPTAFYLCASSIPGQNTEAFFGQGTRLTVV.

This chain connects TRBV5-6 to TRBJ2-5, with 12 bases identical to TRBD1. The germline CDR1 and CDR2 sequences are SGHDT and YYEEEE. This CDR3 has 16 amino acids. The ends lost 4 bases at V and 3 bases at J; junction bases unmatched: 7. This CDR3 reads CASSQRDRGREETQYF. In DNA form, the CDR3 reads TGTGCCAGCAGCCAACGGGACAGGGGGCGGGAAGAGACCCAGTACTTC.

The chain employs TRBV5-1 and TRBJ2-7; TRBD2 is a possible D gene (5 bases). This CDR3 region has 14 residues. V lost 1 base and J 0 bases, leaving 8 bases between the germline ends. CDR1 and CDR2 from the germline V gene are SGHRS and YFSETQ. The CDR3 DNA sequence: TGCGCCAGCAGCTTGCTAGGAGGCTCCTACGAGCAGTACTTC. It codes for CASSLLGGSYEQYF.

This chain uses TRBV28 with TRBJ2-1; 11 nucleotides agree with TRBD2. Germline V lookup: CDR1 MDHEN, CDR2 SYDVKM. The CDR3 is 18 amino acids. The V and J ends lost 3 bases and 4 bases, in that order; junction bases with no gene match: 11. The CDR3 loop reads CASSFLRGRTSGYNEQFF. The DNA for the CDR3 is TGTGCCAGCAGTTTTCTGAGGGGGAGGACTAGCGGGTACAATGAGCAGTTCTTC. Drawing the rest from reference TRBV28 and TRBJ2-1, the complete variable domain is DVKVTQSSRYLVKRTGEKVFLECVQDMDHENMFWYRQDPGLGLRLIYFSYDVKMKEKGDIPEGYSVSREKKERFSLILESASTNQTSMYLCASSFLRGRTSGYNEQFFGPGTRLTVL.

The chain employs TRBV18 and TRBJ1-2; no definite D call. The CDR3 sequence is 13 residues long. V was clipped by 4 bases and J by 8 bases, with 14 bases between them. From germline, CDR1 is KGHSH and CDR2 LQKENI. Here the CDR3 DNA reads TGTGCCAGCTCACGGTCCCAAACGGAGGGCTACACCTTC. This codes for CASSRSQTEGYTF.

The chain carries TRBV7-2 and TRBJ2-7, with D hard to call. The CDR3 loop spans 13 amino acids. CDR1 is SGHTA and CDR2 is FQGNSA in the germline V gene. V was cut by 4 bases and J by 3 bases, with 10 bases left in between. CDR3 region: CASSSYLDYEQYF. As DNA, the CDR3 is TGTGCCAGCAGCTCCTACTTAGACTACGAGCAGTACTTC.

The chain employs TRBV9 and TRBJ1-4; no clear D gene. The V end lost 3 bases, the J end lost 8 bases, and 17 bases lay between the germline ends. Germline V gene lookup returns CDR1 SGDLS and CDR2 YYNGEE. The CDR3 extends over 15 amino acids. The CDR3 DNA reads TGTGCCAGCAGCGCCGAGGACGGATTTAGAGAAAAACTGTTTTTT. This gives the protein CASSAEDGFREKLFF.

The gene calls are TRBV25-1 and TRBJ1-4, with TRBD1 identical over 8 bases. Germline V gene lookup returns CDR1 MGHDK and CDR2 SYGVNS. This CDR3 has 15 residues. With V trimmed by 5 bases and J by 8 bases, 10 bases remained unmatched. CDR3 coding DNA: TGTGCCAGCAGTCCCGCAGGGGGCTTGGGCGAAAAACTGTTTTTT. Translation: CASSPAGGLGEKLFF. The variable domain in full, with the rest retrieved from reference TRBV25-1 and TRBJ1-4, is EADIYQTPRYLVIGTGKKITLECSQTMGHDKMYWYQQDPGMELHLIHYSYGVNSTEKGDLSSESTVSRIRTEHFPLTLESARPSHTSQYLCASSPAGGLGEKLFFGSGTQLSVL.

This chain connects TRBV4-1 to TRBJ2-2; unclear D gene. The CDR3 sequence is 16 residues long. Trimming took off 1 base at V and 0 bases at J, with 9 bases between the two ends. Germline CDR1 reads MGHRA; CDR2 reads YSYEKL. The chain's CDR3 is CASSQVRGTNTGELFF. As DNA, the CDR3 is TGCGCCAGCAGCCAAGTACGCGGAACGAACACCGGGGAGCTGTTTTTT.

The J gene is TRBJ1-1, the V gene TRBV7-9; D is perhaps TRBD1 (5 bases). Per germline, CDR1 SEHNR and CDR2 FQNEAQ (reference sequence). Trimming shortened V by 6 bases and J by 0 bases, and 11 bases separated the two germline ends. The length of the CDR3 is 14 residues. The CDR3 region is CASSLTGLNTEAFF. The DNA for the CDR3 is TGTGCCAGCAGTTTAACAGGTCTGAACACTGAAGCTTTCTTT. Full variable domain (rest looked up from reference TRBV7-9 and TRBJ1-1): DTGVSQNPRHKITKRGQNVTFRCDPISEHNRLYWYRQTLGQGPEFLTYFQNEAQLEKSRLLSDRFSAERPKGSFSTLEIQRTEQGDSAMYLCASSLTGLNTEAFFGQGTRLTVV.

In this sample, this clone turned up many times. J is TRBJ1-1 and V is TRBV28; 9 nucleotides agree with TRBD1. V shed 5 bases, J shed 5 bases, and the junction held 12 bases outside the gene matches. The CDR3 length is 16 residues. Germline V gives CDR1 MDHEN, CDR2 SYDVKM. CDR3 in DNA: TGTGCCAGCAGTCCCACGGGACAGGGAGTGGAGACTGAAGCTTTCTTT. This encodes CASSPTGQGVETEAFF.

This clone was picked up a small number of times. This specimen includes other DNA sequences encoding the same CDR3. The rearrangement links TRBV7-7 to TRBJ2-3; no definite D call. CDR1 SSHAT and CDR2 FNYEAQ come from the germline V gene (reference sequence). The CDR3 consists of 13 residues. The V gene lost 0 bases and the J gene lost 4 bases, with 5 bases spanning the gap. CDR3 sequence: CASSLAEADTQYF. The CDR3 region has the DNA TGTGCCAGCAGCTTAGCTGAGGCAGATACGCAGTATTTT.

The chain is built from TRBV19 and TRBJ1-2; D is undetermined. Trimming pared 0 bases from V and 0 bases from J, leaving 8 bases between. Looked up from germline, CDR1 is LNHDA and CDR2 is SQIVND (reference sequence). The CDR3 contains 15 residues. The CDR3 loop is CASSIDRLSNYGYTF. In nucleotides, the CDR3 is TGTGCCAGTAGTATAGATCGACTTTCTAACTATGGCTACACCTTC.

The V and J genes are TRBV18 and TRBJ2-3, with 7 bases fitting TRBD1. Germline CDR1 and CDR2: KGHSH and LQKENI. The CDR3 sequence is 15 residues long. Losses at the gene ends were 5 bases for V and 2 bases for J; bases not matched to a gene: 7. Written as DNA, the CDR3 is TGTGCCAGCTCAGCACAGGGGTCATACACAGATACGCAGTATTTT. Protein: CASSAQGSYTDTQYF.

On this clone itself: The junction differs from germline at one of its ends, possibly a read error. The chain is built from TRBV19 and TRBJ1-1, with 9 bases that match TRBD1. CDR3 length equals 14 residues. Per the germline V gene, CDR1 is LNHDA and CDR2 is SQIVND (reference sequence). The CDR3: CASSSDRGNSEAFF. Here the CDR3 DNA reads TGTGCCAGTAGTAGTGACAGGGGGAACAGTGAAGCTTTCTTT.